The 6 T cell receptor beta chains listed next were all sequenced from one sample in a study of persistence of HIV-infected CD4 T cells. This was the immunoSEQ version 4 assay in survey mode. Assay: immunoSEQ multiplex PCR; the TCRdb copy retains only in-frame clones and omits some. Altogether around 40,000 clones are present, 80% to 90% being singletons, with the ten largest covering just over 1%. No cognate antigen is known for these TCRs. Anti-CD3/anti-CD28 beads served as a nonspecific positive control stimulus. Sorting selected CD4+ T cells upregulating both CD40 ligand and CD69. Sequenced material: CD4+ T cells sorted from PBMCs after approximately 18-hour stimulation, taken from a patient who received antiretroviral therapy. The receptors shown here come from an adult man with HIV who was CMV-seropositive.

CDR3: CASTPRGQGGYTF. The DNA for the CDR3 is TGTGCCAGTACCCCAAGGGGACAGGGTGGCTACACCTTC. The V call is TRBV19, the J call TRBJ1-2, with 9 bases that match TRBD1. This CDR3 spans 13 amino acids. Germline assignment: CDR1 LNHDA and CDR2 SQIVND (reference sequence). The V segment lost 7 bases and the J segment 7 bases; nucleotides outside the gene matches: 7. The complete variable domain, with remaining parts taken from reference TRBV19 and TRBJ1-2, reads DGGITQSPKYLFRKEGQNVTLSCEQNLNHDAMYWYRQDPGQGLRLIYYSQIVNDFQKGDIAEGYSVSREKKESFPLTVTSAQKNPTAFYLCASTPRGQGGYTFGSGTRLTVV.

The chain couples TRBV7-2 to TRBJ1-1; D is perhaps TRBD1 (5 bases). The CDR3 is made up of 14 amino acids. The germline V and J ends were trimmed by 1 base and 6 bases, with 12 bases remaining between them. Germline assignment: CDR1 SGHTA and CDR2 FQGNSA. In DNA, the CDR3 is TGTGCCAGCAGCTTAGGGGGCACGAAGGCTGAAGCTTTCTTT. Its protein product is CASSLGGTKAEAFF.

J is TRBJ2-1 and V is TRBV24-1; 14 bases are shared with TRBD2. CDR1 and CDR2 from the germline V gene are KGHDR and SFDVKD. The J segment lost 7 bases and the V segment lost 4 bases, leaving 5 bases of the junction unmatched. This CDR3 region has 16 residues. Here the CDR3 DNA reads TGTGCCACCAGTGAGCCGACTAGCGGGGGGGCAAATGAGCAGTTCTTC. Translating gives CATSEPTSGGANEQFF.

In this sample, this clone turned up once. The CDR3 here is CASSLPGEEAFF. The CDR3 DNA follows: TGTGCCAGCAGTTTACCAGGGGAGGAGGCTTTCTTT. The chain has TRBV7-3 and TRBJ1-1, with a possible D match to TRBD1 (6 bases). Trimming took off 6 bases at V and 11 bases at J, with 16 bases between the two ends. Germline V gene sequence: CDR1 SGHTA, CDR2 FQGTGA. There are 12 residues in the CDR3.

CDR3: CASSPAGQGKYGYTF. DNA for the CDR3: TGCGCCAGCAGCCCGGCGGGACAGGGGAAGTATGGCTACACCTTC. The genes are TRBV5-1 and TRBJ1-2; 10 bases line up with TRBD1. This CDR3 spans 15 amino acids. V shed 4 bases, J shed 5 bases, and the junction held 8 bases outside the gene matches. Germline values: CDR1 SGHRS, CDR2 YFSETQ.

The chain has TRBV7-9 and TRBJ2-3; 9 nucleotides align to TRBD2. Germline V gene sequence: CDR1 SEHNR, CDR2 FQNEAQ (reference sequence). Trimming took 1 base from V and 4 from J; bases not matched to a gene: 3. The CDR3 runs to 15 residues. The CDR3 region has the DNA TGTGCCAGCAGCTTAGGCGGGGGGGCGGCAGATACGCAGTATTTT. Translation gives CASSLGGGAADTQYF.